These 26 T cell receptor beta chains share one sample of origin, sequenced in a study of post-analysis software for immune sequencing data. General study points: In patients, a few TRBV segments were more frequent than in controls, with TRBV5-6, TRBV5-1 and TRBV20-1 among them.

TCR beta cDNA libraries included unique molecular identifiers. TCRdb passed the PCR reads through MiXCR, listing each CDR3 protein once. Among 650,000 to 850,000 distinct CDR3 sequences, more than 45% were seen once, and the ten largest hold 4.9%. Their target antigens are unknown. The specimen was blood. The receptors stem from a girl aged 10 to 17 with multiple sclerosis.

This clonotype was detected only a few times. The junction shows a germline mismatch at one end, possibly a read error. This chain uses TRBV28 with TRBJ2-5; the D call may be TRBD1 or TRBD2 (7 bases each). Germline V lookup: CDR1 MDHEN, CDR2 SYDVKM. The CDR3 loop spans 15 amino acids. For the CDR3, the DNA is TGTGCCAGCAGTTCCGGGGCAGGGGGGGGTGAGAGCCAGTACTTC. Translating it yields CASSSGAGGGESQYF. The full variable domain, with the rest looked up from reference TRBV28 and TRBJ2-5, is DVKVTQSSRYLVKRTGEKVFLECVQDMDHENMFWYRQDPGLGLRLIYFSYDVKMKEKGDIPEGYSVSREKKERFSLILESASTNQTSMYLCASSSGAGGGESQYFGPGTRLLVL.

This sequence joins TRBV29-1 and TRBJ1-1; D perhaps matches TRBD1 (5 bases). V lost 6 bases to trimming and J lost 5 bases, with 13 bases between them. The germline V gene encodes CDR1 SQVTM and CDR2 ANQGSEA. The CDR3 runs to 12 residues. The CDR3 DNA sequence: TGCAGCGTCAATCCAGGGAGGACTGAAGCTTTCTTT. As protein: CSVNPGRTEAFF. The complete variable domain, with remaining parts taken from reference TRBV29-1 and TRBJ1-1, reads SAVISQKPSRDICQRGTSLTIQCQVDSQVTMMFWYRQQPGQSLTLIATANQGSEATYESGFVIDKFPISRPNLTFSTLTVSNMSPEDSSIYLCSVNPGRTEAFFGQGTRLTVV.

J is TRBJ2-7 and V is TRBV2; perhaps TRBD2 as D (6 bases). The J call is uncertain, as TRBJ2-5 better fits the DNA end. The germline CDR1 and CDR2 sequences are SNHLY and FYNNEI. The CDR3 loop spans 16 amino acids. CDR3 in amino acids: CASSEGTLGGEETQYF. In DNA, the CDR3 is TGTGCCAGCAGTGAAGGGACTCTCGGAGGGGAAGAGACCCAGTACTTC.

The chain joins TRBV20-1 to TRBJ1-2; D is uncertain. The V gene's germline CDR1 is DFQATT and CDR2 SNEGSKA (reference sequence). V lost 6 bases and J lost 5, with 25 bases in between. This CDR3 is 16 amino acids long. The CDR3 protein is CSAQNPDPRLAYGYTF. The CDR3 coding sequence is TGCAGTGCACAAAACCCAGACCCCCGACTTGCTTATGGCTACACCTTC.

The chain is built from TRBV5-1 and TRBJ1-2, with no clear D. Trimming removed 2 bases from V and 4 bases from J, with 12 bases in between. CDR3 length: 14 amino acids. Germline lookup yields CDR1 SGHRS and CDR2 YFSETQ. The CDR3 loop reads CASSFETLRYGYTF. CDR3 nucleotides: TGCGCCAGCAGCTTTGAGACTCTCCGCTATGGCTACACCTTC. The full variable domain, its missing parts supplied by reference TRBV5-1 and TRBJ1-2, is KAGVTQTPRYLIKTRGQQVTLSCSPISGHRSVSWYQQTPGQGLQFLFEYFSETQRNKGNFPGRFSGRQFSNSRSEMNVSTLELGDSALYLCASSFETLRYGYTFGSGTRLTVV.

The chain is built from TRBV7-9 and TRBJ1-5, with 8 bases that match TRBD1. CDR1 and CDR2 (germline): SEHNR, FQNEAQ (reference sequence). Trimming cost V 8 bases and J 7 bases; bases outside gene matches: 16. This CDR3 region has 16 residues. The CDR3 DNA reads TGTGCCAGCGCACCCCTCGGACAGGGTTCGGGACAGCCCCAGCATTTT. Translated: CASAPLGQGSGQPQHF.

The J gene is TRBJ1-1, the V gene TRBV11-2; D is undetermined. Trimming took 1 base from V and 7 from J, leaving 4 bases between them. CDR3 size: 11 residues. Germline V gene sequence: CDR1 SGHAT, CDR2 FQNNGV. The CDR3 region has the DNA TGTGCCAGCAGCTTAGGCTTTGAAGCTTTCTTT. It codes for CASSLGFEAFF.

This clonotype has just a few counts. The V and J genes are TRBV28 and TRBJ2-3, with 12 bases matching TRBD2. Trimming removed 2 bases from V and 0 bases from J; junction bases left unmatched: 3. The CDR3 runs to 17 residues. Germline CDR1 MDHEN, CDR2 SYDVKM. Written as DNA, the CDR3 is TGTGCCAGCAGTTTACCCGGGACTAGCGGGAGCACAGATACGCAGTATTTT. Its protein product is CASSLPGTSGSTDTQYF.

CDR3 coding DNA: TGCGCCAGCACCGCGGGGGGCGCCGAAGCTTTCTTT. Translating it yields CASTAGGAEAFF. V and J are TRBV4-1 and TRBJ1-1; weak D call: TRBD1 (6 bases). V gave up 7 bases and J gave up 8 bases, with 14 bases separating them. Per germline, CDR1 MGHRA and CDR2 YSYEKL. The CDR3 is 12 residues long.

This clonotype occurred a few times. V and J are TRBV7-2 and TRBJ2-5; no reliable D call. This CDR3 spans 14 amino acids. CDR1 is SGHTA, CDR2 FQGNSA, per germline. The ends were cut back, 3 bases at V and 1 base at J, with 9 bases in the middle. The CDR3 nucleotides read TGTGCCAGCAGCTTTACCGTGGCCCAAGAGACCCAGTACTTC. Its translation: CASSFTVAQETQYF.

The rearrangement uses TRBV19 and TRBJ2-5; D may be TRBD1 or TRBD2 (5 bases each). The V gene lost 3 bases and the J gene lost 7 bases, with 24 bases spanning the gap. Germline CDR1 and CDR2: LNHDA and SQIVND (reference sequence). CDR3 length equals 17 residues. The CDR3 sequence is CASSIQAPGSERGTQYF. The CDR3 DNA is TGTGCCAGTAGTATTCAGGCACCGGGAAGTGAAAGGGGGACCCAGTACTTC.

This clonotype was observed at least ten times. The chain has TRBV7-9 and TRBJ2-3; TRBD2 agrees at 8 bases. J lost 1 base, V lost 0 bases, and 6 bases had no gene match. Per germline, CDR1 SEHNR and CDR2 FQNEAQ (reference sequence). The CDR3 covers 17 residues. DNA for the CDR3: TGTGCCAGCAGCTTAGCGGGGCTAGCGGGTGGCACAGATACGCAGTATTTT. It codes for CASSLAGLAGGTDTQYF.

The rearrangement uses TRBV7-3 and TRBJ2-3; 8 nucleotides align to TRBD1. The CDR3 contains 15 residues. The germline gives CDR1 SGHTA, CDR2 FQGTGA. V shed 5 bases, J shed 5 bases, and the junction held 9 bases outside the gene matches. The CDR3 DNA sequence: TGTGCCAGCAGCCGGACAGGGCGGGATGGAGATACGCAGTATTTT. It encodes CASSRTGRDGDTQYF. The full variable domain, with the rest looked up from reference TRBV7-3 and TRBJ2-3, is GAGVSQTPSNKVTEKGKYVELRCDPISGHTALYWYRQSLGQGPEFLIYFQGTGAADDSGLPNDRFFAVRPEGSVSTLKIQRTERGDSAVYLCASSRTGRDGDTQYFGPGTRLTVL.

The chain combines TRBV5-1 with TRBJ2-7; possible D gene TRBD2, 6 bases. The V and J ends lost 0 bases and 6 bases respectively, with 16 bases between them. This CDR3 comprises 15 residues. CDR1 SGHRS and CDR2 YFSETQ come from the germline V gene. The CDR3 loop reads CASSLARDRLAEQYF. CDR3 in DNA: TGCGCCAGCAGCTTGGCGCGGGACCGTCTGGCCGAGCAGTACTTC.

The V call is TRBV27, the J call TRBJ2-7; TRBD2 matches at 7 bases. The J call may be mistaken, given a closer DNA end match to TRBJ2-1. CDR3 size: 15 residues. The germline V gene encodes CDR1 MNHEY and CDR2 SMNVEV (reference sequence). The CDR3 loop reads CASRFGGRTNNEQFF. CDR3 coding DNA: TGTGCCAGCAGATTTGGCGGGAGAACGAACAATGAGCAGTTCTTC.

The rearrangement joins TRBV7-2 to TRBJ2-5, with 8 nucleotides matching TRBD1. Unmatched junction bases numbered 11, after V lost 5 bases and J lost 6 bases. Germline loops: CDR1 SGHTA, CDR2 FQGNSA. This CDR3 comprises 15 residues. CDR3 DNA sequence: TGTGCCAGCAGCAGGAGGACAGGGATCGTGCAGACCCAGTACTTC. It yields the protein CASSRRTGIVQTQYF.

The CDR3 protein is CASSLDTPYEQYF. In DNA form, the CDR3 reads TGCGCCAGCAGCTTGGACACCCCCTACGAGCAGTACTTC. The chain is built from TRBV5-1 and TRBJ2-7; D gene unclear. CDR1 and CDR2 from the germline V gene are SGHRS and YFSETQ. The CDR3 has 13 amino acids. With 0 bases removed from V and 2 bases from J, the gap between germline ends came to 6 bases.

This clonotype has more than one count but fewer than ten. The chain couples TRBV4-2 to TRBJ2-1; D unclear. CDR3 length: 17 residues. Trimming shortened V by 1 base and J by 0 bases, and 13 bases separated the two germline ends. In germline, CDR1 is LGHNA, CDR2 YNFKEQ. The CDR3 DNA sequence: TGTGCCAGCAGCCAAGGCAGGCGGCAGAGCTCCTACAATGAGCAGTTCTTC. This gives the protein CASSQGRRQSSYNEQFF.

This rearrangement joins TRBV5-1 to TRBJ2-5; perhaps D is TRBD1 or TRBD2 (5 bases each). Gene TRBJ2-7 matches the end of the DNA better, so the J call may be wrong. The germline CDR1 and CDR2 sequences are SGHRS and YFSETQ. The CDR3 extends over 16 amino acids. The CDR3 loop is CASSLGREYAPDEQYF. The CDR3 nucleotides are TGCGCCAGCAGCTTGGGCAGGGAGTACGCTCCTGACGAGCAGTACTTC.

The chain has TRBV5-6 and TRBJ1-4; 7 bases fit TRBD1. Trimming cost V 4 bases and J 3 bases; bases outside gene matches: 9. Germline loops: CDR1 SGHDT, CDR2 YYEEEE. This CDR3 region has 16 residues. CDR3: CASSGRDRKPNEKLFF. CDR3 sequence (DNA): TGTGCCAGCAGCGGCCGGGACAGAAAACCTAATGAAAAACTGTTTTTT.

This clonotype was found once. CDR3 in amino acids: CSVGQDDYGYTF. CDR3 in DNA: TGCAGCGTCGGACAGGACGACTATGGCTACACCTTC. V gene TRBV29-1 combines with J gene TRBJ1-2; the match to TRBD1 covers 7 bases. CDR1 and CDR2 (germline): SQVTM, ANQGSEA. Trimming removed 6 bases from V and 3 bases from J; junction bases left unmatched: 4. The CDR3 has 12 amino acids.

The chain recombines TRBV5-1 with TRBJ2-1; D possibly uses TRBD1 or TRBD2 (6 bases each). Per germline, CDR1 SGHRS and CDR2 YFSETQ. The V gene lost 1 base and the J gene lost 2 bases, with 16 bases spanning the gap. The CDR3 sequence is 17 residues long. In DNA form, the CDR3 reads TGCGCCAGCAGCTTGTGGCTGGGGGGCATAACCTACAATGAGCAGTTCTTC. Translated, it gives CASSLWLGGITYNEQFF.

This chain connects TRBV12-3 or TRBV12-4 to TRBJ2-4, with TRBD1 matching 7 bases. The J call is uncertain, as TRBJ2-7 better fits the DNA end. This CDR3 has 17 residues. Written as DNA, the CDR3 is TGTGCCAGCAGTTTAAGACTGGACAGGTCTGGGCACTACGAGCAGTACTTC. It is translated as CASSLRLDRSGHYEQYF.

This clonotype was picked up a small number of times. The rearrangement uses TRBV29-1 and TRBJ2-1; 9 bases are a match to TRBD1. The CDR3 extends over 13 amino acids. Germline loops: CDR1 SQVTM, CDR2 ANQGSEA. With V trimmed by 7 bases and J by 8 bases, 9 bases remained unmatched. This chain's CDR3 is CSAKGTGTYEQFF. Written as DNA, the CDR3 is TGCAGCGCCAAGGGGACAGGGACATATGAGCAGTTCTTC.

V usage is TRBV7-9 and J usage is TRBJ2-5; perhaps TRBD1 as D (5 bases). The CDR3 extends over 14 amino acids. Between the trimmed V and J ends, which lost 4 bases and 4 bases, there was a span of 13 bases. Germline CDR1 is SEHNR and CDR2 is FQNEAQ (reference sequence). CDR3 region: CASSYVNRGETQYF. CDR3 in DNA: TGTGCCAGCAGCTACGTGAATAGGGGAGAGACCCAGTACTTC.

The chain carries TRBV19 and TRBJ2-5, with 9 bases aligning to TRBD2. The closer fit of TRBJ2-7 to the DNA end suggests the J call may be wrong. This CDR3 has 15 amino acids. CDR1 and CDR2 from the germline V gene are LNHDA and SQIVND (reference sequence). This CDR3 is CASSPSSGKTYEQYF. CDR3 in DNA: TGTGCCAGTAGCCCTTCTAGCGGGAAGACCTACGAGCAGTACTTC.